Presented here are 8 T cell receptor beta chains from one specimen sequenced in a study of shared clonotypes between healthy human individuals. Positive CCR7 selection of CD45RO-negative cells yielded the naive CD8 cells, and terminally differentiated effector memory CD45RA+ cells were excluded. The assay was immunoSEQ multiplex PCR, and TCRdb's table has in-frame clones only and misses some. In the table there are over 2 million clones, about 95% of which are singletons. The sequenced material came from naive CD8+ T cells sorted from blood. The receptors originated from a man between 18 and 29 years old in good health.

J is TRBJ2-5 and V is TRBV9; TRBD2 is a possible D gene (5 bases). The CDR3 spans 16 residues. The V and J ends lost 0 bases and 7 bases respectively, with 19 bases between them. Germline assignment: CDR1 SGDLS and CDR2 YYNGEE. CDR3 sequence (DNA): TGTGCCAGCAGCGTAGGCGGAGGTGATCCCAAGGTGACCCAGTACTTC. This sequence encodes CASSVGGGDPKVTQYF.

The V call is TRBV13, the J call TRBJ2-7; D unclear. There are 12 residues in the CDR3. Germline lookup yields CDR1 PRHDT and CDR2 FYEKMQ (reference sequence). The germline V and J ends were trimmed by 4 bases and 6 bases, with 10 bases remaining between them. The CDR3 sequence: CASSSNPSEQYF. The DNA for the CDR3 is TGTGCCAGCAGCTCTAATCCTAGCGAGCAGTACTTC.

The genes are TRBV11-2 and TRBJ2-5, with D maybe TRBD2 (5 bases). The CDR3 loop spans 15 amino acids. The germline CDR1 and CDR2 sequences are SGHAT and FQNNGV. V dropped 5 bases and J dropped 2 bases, with 15 bases sitting between them. CDR3 DNA sequence: TGTGCCAGCAGCCCAACCCCCGGGGTACAAGAGACCCAGTACTTC. Protein product: CASSPTPGVQETQYF.

A word on this clone: The sample carries other DNA sequences with the same CDR3. The chain is built from TRBV30 and TRBJ2-7; D ambiguous. This CDR3 has 11 residues. Germline values: CDR1 GTSNPN, CDR2 SVGIG (reference sequence). Trimming removed 2 bases from V and 3 bases from J, with 5 bases in between. The CDR3 spells CAWSFSYEQYF. For the CDR3, the DNA is TGTGCCTGGAGTTTTAGCTACGAGCAGTACTTC.

The V call is TRBV4-1, the J call TRBJ2-7; D might be TRBD1 (6 bases). The CDR3 runs to 17 residues. Germline assignment: CDR1 MGHRA and CDR2 YSYEKL. Trimming took 0 bases from V and 0 from J, leaving 15 bases between them. This CDR3 is CASSQDTAGAFSYEQYF. The CDR3 coding sequence is TGCGCCAGCAGCCAAGATACGGCAGGGGCTTTCTCCTACGAGCAGTACTTC.

This clone has just one count. The rearrangement joins TRBV27 to TRBJ1-2; D may be TRBD1 (5 bases). Trimming removed 6 bases from V and 6 bases from J, with 20 bases in between. The CDR3 has 15 residues. CDR1 and CDR2 from the germline V gene are MNHEY and SMNVEV (reference sequence). CDR3 in amino acids: CASSPAAGLINGYTF. The CDR3 coding sequence is TGTGCCAGCAGCCCGGCGGCAGGGCTTATCAATGGCTACACCTTC.

The chain carries TRBV28 and TRBJ1-2; no clear D. This CDR3 comprises 16 residues. Per germline, CDR1 MDHEN and CDR2 SYDVKM. V lost 4 bases, J lost 0 bases, and 15 bases lay in between. As DNA, the CDR3 is TGTGCCAGCAGTTCCTACACGGTACTTTCTAACTATGGCTACACCTTC. Protein product: CASSSYTVLSNYGYTF.

The V call is TRBV19, the J call TRBJ1-2; D is ambiguous. Deletions cut 5 bases from V and 7 bases from J, with 17 bases between. In germline, CDR1 is LNHDA, CDR2 SQIVND (reference sequence). The CDR3 sequence is 14 residues long. The CDR3 spells CASSSNSEGRGYTF. Written as DNA, the CDR3 is TGTGCCAGTAGTTCGAACAGCGAAGGTCGTGGCTACACCTTC.